The TCR beta chain described here comes from a study of cytomegalovirus exposure and HLA in healthy donors. Points on this clone: What it recognizes is unknown.

Study outcomes and limitations: The study recorded 150 to 200 TCR beta chains that were cytomegalovirus-associated.

Method: immunoSEQ multiplex PCR; TCRdb's copy keeps in-frame clones and lacks some. The sample carries about 98,000 clones, roughly 85% recorded once. The CDR3 spans 14 residues. The germline V gene encodes CDR1 SQVTM and CDR2 ANQGSEA. Trimming cost V 7 bases and J 7 bases; bases outside gene matches: 8. The V call is TRBV29-1, the J call TRBJ2-7, with 15 bases identical to TRBD2. This clonotype was obtained from a woman in her twenties or thirties in good health and CMV-seronegative. Material for sequencing was PBMCs. The CDR3 DNA reads TGCAGCGCCGGACCGGGACTAGCGGGGGGTGAGCAGTACTTC. This translates into CSAGPGLAGGEQYF.